Presented here are 30 T cell receptor beta chains from one specimen sequenced in a study of cytomegalovirus exposure and HLA in healthy donors. Both 60 Vbeta primers and 13 Jbeta primers went into the PCR. TCRdb keeps only in-frame clones here, not all; method: immunoSEQ multiplex PCR. The data show about 160,000 clones, roughly 80% seen once. The specimen was PBMCs. The receptors come from a male donor in good health and CMV-seropositive.

J is TRBJ2-6 and V is TRBV5-5; 12 bases line up with TRBD2. The length of the CDR3 is 18 residues. Per germline, CDR1 SGHKS and CDR2 YYEKEE (reference sequence). Unmatched junction bases numbered 5, after V lost 4 bases and J lost 0 bases. The CDR3 protein is CASSIGLAGRSGANVLTF. The CDR3, as DNA: TGTGCCAGCAGCATTGGACTAGCGGGGCGCTCTGGGGCCAACGTCCTGACTTTC.

This clone has only one observation. The chain couples TRBV7-2 to TRBJ2-1; 7 positions match TRBD1. The V segment lost 5 bases and the J segment 4 bases; nucleotides outside the gene matches: 11. The CDR3 is 16 residues long. Germline V CDR1 and CDR2: SGHTA, FQGNSA. CDR3 sequence (DNA): TGTGCCAGCAGCCGGTCCGGGGCAGGGGGTTACAATGAGCAGTTCTTC. Protein product: CASSRSGAGGYNEQFF. Full variable domain (remainder filled in from reference TRBV7-2 and TRBJ2-1): GAGVSQSPSNKVTEKGKDVELRCDPISGHTALYWYRQSLGQGLEFLIYFQGNSAPDKSGLPSDRFSAERTGGSVSTLTIQRTQQEDSAVYLCASSRSGAGGYNEQFFGPGTRLTVL.

This clone was recorded at least ten times. This chain uses TRBV7-9 with TRBJ1-6, with D perhaps TRBD1 (6 bases). CDR1 is SEHNR, CDR2 FQNEAQ, per germline (reference sequence). The V end was cut by 5 bases, the J end by 8 bases, with 16 bases between. The CDR3 is 15 residues long. This CDR3 reads CASSGRQVFDSPLHF. DNA of the CDR3: TGTGCCAGCAGCGGACGACAGGTTTTTGATTCACCCCTCCACTTT.

The V gene is TRBV7-9, the J gene TRBJ1-2; 8 bases are a match to TRBD1. Trimming removed 5 bases from V and 1 base from J; junction bases left unmatched: 3. This CDR3 has 14 residues. Per germline, CDR1 SEHNR and CDR2 FQNEAQ (reference sequence). The CDR3 coding sequence is TGTGCCAGCAGCCGGGACAGGTTTAACTATGGCTACACCTTC. Translation gives CASSRDRFNYGYTF.

The chain recombines TRBV10-1 with TRBJ2-7; 8 bases are a match to TRBD1. Per germline, CDR1 WNHNN and CDR2 SYGVQD (reference sequence). V trimming: 3 bases; J trimming: 0 bases; junction bases outside the gene matches: 7. CDR3 length: 16 amino acids. The CDR3 nucleotides read TGCGCCAGCAGTGATCGTAGGACAGGGAGCTCCTACGAGCAGTACTTC. Translation gives CASSDRRTGSSYEQYF.

The chain carries TRBV19 and TRBJ1-5; TRBD1 matches at 7 bases. The CDR3 extends over 14 amino acids. The V gene end was trimmed by 8 bases and the J gene end by 0 bases; junction bases not matched to a gene: 4. The germline V gene has CDR1 LNHDA and CDR2 SQIVND (reference sequence). The CDR3 DNA reads TGTGCCAGTTACACAGGGGATAGCAATCAGCCCCAGCATTTT. This gives the protein CASYTGDSNQPQHF.

This clone has just one count. Compared with germline, one end of the junction differs, possibly owing to a read error. J is TRBJ2-7 and V is TRBV7-8; a weak D match, TRBD2 (6 bases). CDR1 is SGHVS, CDR2 FQNEAQ, per germline. The CDR3 spans 12 residues. The CDR3 DNA follows: TGCGCCTCCGGGAGTAGCTCCTACGAGCAGTACTTC. Protein product: CASGSSSYEQYF.

In this sample, this clone turned up a few times. The chain recombines TRBV5-1 with TRBJ1-1, with D uncertain. In germline, CDR1 is SGHRS, CDR2 YFSETQ. V lost 2 bases and J lost 1, with 6 bases in between. The CDR3 totals 13 residues. The CDR3 coding sequence is TGCGCCAGCAGCTTAGAGGGGAACACTGAAGCTTTCTTT. This gives the protein CASSLEGNTEAFF.

The CDR3 nucleotides are TGTGCCCGAAACAGGGAAGAAGGAAACACCATATATTTT. Amino acid sequence: CARNREEGNTIYF. The rearrangement links TRBV30 to TRBJ1-3; TRBD1 is a possible D gene (6 bases). The V end lost 8 bases, the J end lost 4 bases, and 15 bases lay between the germline ends. The CDR3 is made up of 13 amino acids. In germline, CDR1 is GTSNPN, CDR2 SVGIG (reference sequence).

The genes are TRBV6-6 and TRBJ2-7; tentative D call: TRBD2 (6 bases). V was pared by 10 bases and J by 2 bases, with 12 bases between. Germline loops: CDR1 MNHNY, CDR2 SVGAGI (reference sequence). The length of the CDR3 is 12 residues. CDR3 coding DNA: TGTGCCATCTCAGGGACTCCCTACGAGCAGTACTTC. Protein product: CAISGTPYEQYF.

V is TRBV15 and J is TRBJ2-1; TRBD2 aligns across 9 bases. CDR1 is LNHNV and CDR2 is YYDKDF in the germline V gene (reference sequence). V was pared by 5 bases and J by 3 bases, with 8 bases of the junction left unmatched. CDR3 length equals 16 residues. The CDR3, as DNA: TGTGCCACCAGCCGCGGATGGCGGGGGGGCTACAATGAGCAGTTCTTC. Translation: CATSRGWRGGYNEQFF.

J is TRBJ1-2 and V is TRBV5-1; D is undetermined. The CDR3 is 13 residues long. V lost 0 bases and J lost 4, with 7 bases in between. Germline-derived CDR1 and CDR2 are SGHRS and YFSETQ. DNA for the CDR3: TGCGCCAGCAGCTTGGAGAGAATCTATGGCTACACCTTC. Translated, it gives CASSLERIYGYTF.

The V and J genes are TRBV11-2 and TRBJ2-1; D perhaps matches TRBD2 (5 bases). The V and J ends lost 0 bases and 10 bases respectively, with 19 bases between them. This CDR3 has 16 amino acids. Germline-derived CDR1 and CDR2 are SGHAT and FQNNGV. As DNA, the CDR3 is TGTGCCAGCAGCTTAGAGGGCGCCCGGGGTCTTATCGAGCAGTTCTTC. This codes for CASSLEGARGLIEQFF. Filled out from reference TRBV11-2 and TRBJ2-1, the complete variable domain reads EAGVAQSPRYKIIEKRQSVAFWCNPISGHATLYWYQQILGQGPKLLIQFQNNGVVDDSQLPKDRFSAERLKGVDSTLKIQPAKLEDSAVYLCASSLEGARGLIEQFFGPGTRLTVL.

The chain has TRBV7-2 and TRBJ2-7; the D gene is possibly TRBD2 (6 bases). Germline CDR1 reads SGHTA; CDR2 reads FQGNSA. CDR3 length: 13 amino acids. V was pared by 4 bases and J by 2 bases, with 9 bases between. The chain's CDR3 is CASSSTSAYEQYF. DNA of the CDR3: TGTGCCAGCAGCTCGACTAGTGCCTACGAGCAGTACTTC. The whole variable domain, filled in from reference TRBV7-2 and TRBJ2-7, reads GAGVSQSPSNKVTEKGKDVELRCDPISGHTALYWYRQSLGQGLEFLIYFQGNSAPDKSGLPSDRFSAERTGGSVSTLTIQRTQQEDSAVYLCASSSTSAYEQYFGPGTRLTVT.

The V gene is TRBV9, the J gene TRBJ2-4; no reliable D call. V dropped 4 bases and J dropped 5 bases, with 13 bases sitting between them. Germline V gene lookup returns CDR1 SGDLS and CDR2 YYNGEE. The CDR3 has 14 residues. CDR3 sequence (DNA): TGTGCCAGCAGCCCAGAGGTTGGCCAAAACATTCAGTACTTC. Translation: CASSPEVGQNIQYF.

The chain combines TRBV11-3 with TRBJ2-3, with TRBD2 identical over 15 bases. V was pared by 5 bases and J by 7 bases, with 7 bases of the junction left unmatched. Germline-derived CDR1 and CDR2 are SGHNT and YENEEA. The CDR3 sequence is 16 residues long. CDR3 in amino acids: CASSVGLAGGRNTQYF. CDR3 coding DNA: TGTGCCAGCAGCGTCGGACTAGCGGGAGGGCGGAATACGCAGTATTTT.

The chain carries TRBV28 and TRBJ1-2; D is ambiguous. Trimming removed 5 bases at V and 1 base at J, with 8 bases between. The CDR3 sequence is 13 residues long. Germline loops: CDR1 MDHEN, CDR2 SYDVKM. The CDR3 sequence: CASSLSRNYGYTF. CDR3 sequence (DNA): TGTGCCAGCAGTCTCAGTCGTAACTATGGCTACACCTTC.

This chain uses TRBV25-1 with TRBJ1-1; 7 bases line up with TRBD1. The CDR3 length is 14 residues. With 8 bases clipped from V and 5 bases from J, the junction kept 11 bases outside the gene matches. Germline-derived CDR1 and CDR2 are MGHDK and SYGVNS. The CDR3 bases are TGTGCCAGCGCAAACAGGGGTGAGGTAACTGAAGCTTTCTTT. This sequence encodes CASANRGEVTEAFF.

The gene calls are TRBV15 and TRBJ2-1, with TRBD1 identical over 9 bases. The trim removed 2 bases at V and 1 base at J, leaving 9 bases unmatched. The CDR3 loop spans 18 amino acids. The germline CDR1 and CDR2 sequences are LNHNV and YYDKDF (reference sequence). The chain's CDR3 is CATSRLAGTGLSYNEQFF. In DNA, the CDR3 is TGTGCCACCAGCAGACTAGCCGGGACAGGGTTATCCTACAATGAGCAGTTCTTC.

The chain is built from TRBV10-3 and TRBJ2-1; 10 positions agree with TRBD2. The V segment lost 5 bases and the J segment 4 bases; nucleotides outside the gene matches: 5. The CDR3 consists of 15 residues. Germline V gene data show CDR1 as ENHRY and CDR2 as SYGVKD. CDR3 in amino acids: CAISSSGRVYNEQFF. CDR3 nucleotide sequence: TGTGCCATCAGTTCGAGCGGGAGGGTTTACAATGAGCAGTTCTTC.

This clone was counted a single time. The CDR3 loop is CASSAQGLAETNEQFF. CDR3 DNA: TGTGCCAGCAGTGCCCAAGGACTAGCGGAGACCAATGAGCAGTTCTTC. The rearrangement joins TRBV6-4 to TRBJ2-1; TRBD2 matches at 10 bases. The CDR3 extends over 16 amino acids. V lost 4 bases to trimming and J lost 6 bases; unmatched junction nucleotides: 9. CDR1 is MRHNA, CDR2 SNTAGT, per germline.

The chain carries TRBV19 and TRBJ1-2, with D unresolved. CDR1 is LNHDA and CDR2 is SQIVND in the germline V gene (reference sequence). CDR3 size: 11 residues. The V end was cut by 5 bases, the J end by 3 bases, with 4 bases between. CDR3 sequence reads: CASSRDYGYTF. For the CDR3, the DNA is TGTGCCAGTAGTCGGGACTATGGCTACACCTTC.

The chain is built from TRBV27 and TRBJ2-2, with 7 bases matching TRBD1. V shed 4 bases and J 3 bases; nucleotides not matched to a gene: 5. CDR1 and CDR2 from the germline V gene are MNHEY and SMNVEV (reference sequence). The CDR3 length is 15 residues. The CDR3 bases are TGTGCCAGCAGTTCACCGACAGGGTACACCGGGGAGCTGTTTTTT. Residues: CASSSPTGYTGELFF.

This clone was observed a handful of times. This chain joins TRBV28 and TRBJ1-6; D not certain. Trimming shortened V by 5 bases and J by 10 bases, and 15 bases separated the two germline ends. Germline V gene lookup returns CDR1 MDHEN and CDR2 SYDVKM. This CDR3 has 14 residues. CDR3 in amino acids: CASSERSWVSPLHF. The CDR3 DNA is TGTGCCAGCAGTGAGAGGTCCTGGGTATCACCCCTCCACTTT.

The chain joins TRBV5-4 to TRBJ2-1; 10 bases match TRBD1. This CDR3 contains 16 residues. CDR1 is SGHNT, CDR2 YYREEE, per germline (reference sequence). The V segment lost 4 bases and the J segment 4 bases; nucleotides outside the gene matches: 8. The chain's CDR3 is CASSPRQGASYNEQFF. As DNA, the CDR3 is TGTGCCAGCAGCCCTAGACAGGGGGCGAGTTACAATGAGCAGTTCTTC.

This clone was observed a handful of times. This chain connects TRBV6-6 to TRBJ1-4; D unclear. Germline CDR1 is MNHNY and CDR2 is SVGAGI (reference sequence). The length of the CDR3 is 15 residues. V gave up 3 bases and J gave up 4 bases, with 12 bases separating them. The CDR3 region is CASSYRMADNEKLFF. The DNA for the CDR3 is TGTGCCAGCAGTTATCGAATGGCAGATAATGAAAAACTGTTTTTT.

The chain combines TRBV10-3 with TRBJ2-7; no clear D gene. CDR3 length: 14 amino acids. The germline V and J ends were trimmed by 0 bases and 1 base, with 7 bases remaining between them. Germline lookup yields CDR1 ENHRY and CDR2 SYGVKD. CDR3 DNA: TGTGCCATCAGTGAGTCGAGGAGTTCCTACGAGCAGTACTTC. Its translation: CAISESRSSYEQYF.

J is TRBJ1-3 and V is TRBV6-1; D unresolved. This CDR3 is built from 15 residues. V gave up 2 bases and J gave up 1 base, with 9 bases separating them. Germline V gene data show CDR1 as MNHNS and CDR2 as SASEGT. CDR3 sequence (DNA): TGTGCCAGCAGTGAATCTACGGGATCTGGAAACACCATATATTTT. Translating it yields CASSESTGSGNTIYF.

The J gene is TRBJ2-1, the V gene TRBV19, with a weak D call TRBD2 (6 bases). Germline V gene lookup returns CDR1 LNHDA and CDR2 SQIVND (reference sequence). This CDR3 is 15 amino acids long. Trimming pared 1 base from V and 7 bases from J, leaving 14 bases between. The CDR3 DNA follows: TGTGCCAGTAGTATAGTTCGTAGCGGAGGTAATGAGCAGTTCTTC. It specifies CASSIVRSGGNEQFF.

The chain combines TRBV11-2 with TRBJ2-5; 10 bases map to TRBD2. CDR1 SGHAT and CDR2 FQNNGV come from the germline V gene. This CDR3 has 16 amino acids. V dropped 1 base and J dropped 7; count of bases not matched to a gene: 9. The DNA of the CDR3 is TGTGCCAGCAGCTTAGTTAGCGGGAGGCCTCCTCGGACCCAGTACTTC. Translated: CASSLVSGRPPRTQYF.